Listed here is a single T cell receptor beta chain. What it binds is unknown. The sample belongs to a study of OX40 agonist ivuxolimab in advanced cancers. Study background: Partial responses were achieved by three patients: one hepatocellular carcinoma, two cutaneous melanoma. General study results and limits: CD8+ T cells averaged more expanded clones than CD4+.

The length of the CDR3 is 15 residues. Trimming cost V 4 bases and J 6 bases; bases outside gene matches: 6. Germline V lookup: CDR1 SNHLY, CDR2 FYNNEI. Here immunoSEQ multiplex PCR was the method, and the copy in TCRdb shows in-frame clones only, minus some. The sample records some 110,000 clones, 93% being singletons. Here the sequenced sample was CD4+ or CD8+ T cells sorted from blood, taken in a trial of the OX40 agonist ivuxolimab. The sequence was obtained from an adult with an advanced solid tumor such as melanoma, head and neck, liver or kidney cancer. The V call is TRBV2, the J call TRBJ2-1; 10 bases line up with TRBD2. CDR3 bases: TGTGCCAGCAGTGTACTAGCGGGAAGGGCCAATGAGCAGTTCTTC. Residues: CASSVLAGRANEQFF.